This paragraph reports one T cell receptor beta chain. Participant age was 18 to 89 years, and participants resided in fewer than 30 US areas. The data were taken from a study of blood T cell repertoires in COVID-19. Some clones are missing from TCRdb's copy, which holds only in-frame ones; the method was immunoSEQ multiplex PCR. There are about 290,000 clones in the sample; 75% to 90% occur only once, and about 1.7% lies in the top ten. V was trimmed by 8 bases and J by 0 bases, leaving 14 bases between them. CDR1 LNHDA and CDR2 SQIVND come from the germline V gene (reference sequence). This CDR3 region has 15 residues.

The rearrangement links TRBV19 to TRBJ1-5, with D perhaps matching TRBD1 (6 bases). The sample comprised PBMCs or T cells enriched from blood (not recorded which). The source of this sequence is a woman aged 40 to 50 who had recovered from COVID-19. CDR3 bases: TGTGCCAGTCGGACCGGGACACATAGCAATCAGCCCCAGCATTTT. Its translation: CASRTGTHSNQPQHF.